Each of the 13 T cell receptor beta chains below was sequenced from the same sample in a study of blood T cell repertoires in COVID-19. Clones were sequenced by immunoSEQ multiplex PCR, and TCRdb holds only the in-frame ones, with some missing. The profile covers roughly 150,000 clones, with more than 75% appearing a single time and about 2.1% taken by the ten largest. Sequenced input: peripheral blood. Every receptor here comes from a man in his fifties who had recovered from COVID-19.

The chain carries TRBV11-2 and TRBJ2-3; TRBD2 might be the D (5 bases). The CDR3 extends over 17 amino acids. Trimming cost V 1 base and J 1 base, with 15 bases left between them. The V gene's germline CDR1 is SGHAT and CDR2 FQNNGV. CDR3 DNA: TGTGCCAGCAGCTTAGGGATCCGGGCGGGCGGCACAGATACGCAGTATTTT. It translates to CASSLGIRAGGTDTQYF.

V gene TRBV6-5 combines with J gene TRBJ2-3, with D possibly being TRBD1 (6 bases). The germline V and J ends were trimmed by 5 bases and 7 bases, with 16 bases remaining between them. The CDR3 is made up of 14 amino acids. Per the germline V gene, CDR1 is MNHEY and CDR2 is SVGAGI. DNA for the CDR3: TGTGCCAGCAGTCCCGGACAGATCGGAAATACGCAGTATTTT. Protein: CASSPGQIGNTQYF.

The rearrangement uses TRBV6-4 and TRBJ1-1, with 7 bases identical to TRBD1. Trimming removed 5 bases from V and 5 bases from J; junction bases left unmatched: 5. This CDR3 has 13 amino acids. Germline CDR1 and CDR2: MRHNA and SNTAGT. The CDR3 nucleotides read TGTGCCAGCAGTTTAACAGGGGAGACTGAAGCTTTCTTT. Its protein product is CASSLTGETEAFF.

This chain connects TRBV18 to TRBJ2-1; 8 bases match TRBD2. Germline V CDR1 and CDR2: KGHSH, LQKENI. The V segment lost 2 bases and the J segment 8 bases; nucleotides outside the gene matches: 2. The CDR3 length is 13 residues. This chain's CDR3 is CASSPGTSDEQFF. The CDR3 DNA sequence: TGTGCCAGCTCACCAGGGACTAGTGATGAGCAGTTCTTC.

The genes are TRBV28 and TRBJ2-7; D is perhaps TRBD1 (5 bases). Germline-derived CDR1 and CDR2 are MDHEN and SYDVKM. This CDR3 is 12 amino acids long. Deletions cut 2 bases from V and 7 bases from J, with 9 bases between. The DNA of the CDR3 is TGTGCCAGCAGTTTAGGCAGGGATGAGCAGTACTTC. As protein: CASSLGRDEQYF.

The chain uses TRBV10-2 and TRBJ1-6; a possible D gene is TRBD1 (6 bases). In germline, CDR1 is WSHSY, CDR2 SAAADI. Between the trimmed V and J ends, which lost 3 bases and 8 bases, there was a span of 11 bases. CDR3 length equals 14 residues. The CDR3: CASSDSGEYSPLHF. For the CDR3, the DNA is TGCGCCAGCAGTGATTCAGGGGAATATTCACCCCTCCACTTT.

The rearrangement joins TRBV7-6 to TRBJ1-4, with a weak D call TRBD1 (6 bases). Germline lookup yields CDR1 SGHVS and CDR2 FNYEAQ. The CDR3 loop spans 14 amino acids. Between the trimmed V and J ends, which lost 5 bases and 7 bases, there was a span of 14 bases. CDR3 nucleotide sequence: TGTGCCAGCAGCCCTCCAGGGGTTGGTGAAAAACTGTTTTTT. Translating it yields CASSPPGVGEKLFF.

The genes are TRBV2 and TRBJ1-2; 9 bases agree with TRBD1. Unmatched junction bases numbered 7, after V lost 5 bases and J lost 6 bases. The CDR3 has 14 amino acids. Germline loops: CDR1 SNHLY, CDR2 FYNNEI. CDR3 DNA sequence: TGTGCCAGCAGTCTCTTGGGGACAGGGAATGGCTACACCTTC. Its protein product is CASSLLGTGNGYTF.

V and J are TRBV5-5 and TRBJ2-7, with a possible D match to TRBD1 (6 bases). Trimming took off 4 bases at V and 5 bases at J, with 13 bases between the two ends. The CDR3 contains 13 residues. CDR1 SGHKS and CDR2 YYEKEE come from the germline V gene (reference sequence). Here the CDR3 reads CASSITGTDEQYF. The DNA for the CDR3 is TGTGCCAGCAGCATAACAGGGACCGACGAGCAGTACTTC.

The CDR3 nucleotides read TGTGCCAGCAGCTTGGTCCAGGGGTCGGGTGGCTACACCTTC. Translating gives CASSLVQGSGGYTF. The chain couples TRBV5-8 to TRBJ1-2; tentatively, D is TRBD1 (6 bases). V gave up 0 bases and J gave up 7 bases, with 13 bases separating them. The CDR3 consists of 14 residues. In germline, CDR1 is SGHTS, CDR2 YDEGEE.

The sample holds one count of this clone. CDR3 sequence (DNA): TGTGCCAGCAGTCGGCAGGGAACGAGCTACACCTTC. This gives the protein CASSRQGTSYTF. The chain joins TRBV12-3 or TRBV12-4 to TRBJ1-2; possibly TRBD1 for D (5 bases). The CDR3 spans 12 residues. V was shortened by 5 bases and J by 9 bases, with 13 bases between the two germline ends.

This clone was seen only a few times. The genes are TRBV4-3 and TRBJ1-2, with D possibly matching TRBD1 (5 bases). Germline CDR1 is LGHNA and CDR2 is YSLEER. The CDR3 contains 16 residues. V was clipped by 0 bases and J by 7 bases, with 18 bases between them. The CDR3 DNA reads as TGCGCCAGCAGCCAAGATGTAAGAAGGACATATAGTGGCTACACCTTC. Residues: CASSQDVRRTYSGYTF.

The gene calls are TRBV7-8 and TRBJ1-2; unclear D gene. Trimming pared 5 bases from V and 6 bases from J, leaving 13 bases between. Germline V gene data show CDR1 as SGHVS and CDR2 as FQNEAQ. The CDR3 loop spans 13 amino acids. The CDR3 sequence: CASSRPQVDGYTF. The CDR3 region has the DNA TGTGCCAGCAGCCGACCCCAGGTCGATGGCTACACCTTC.